This T cell receptor (beta chain) was retrieved from a study of T cell responses to AZD1222 COVID-19 vaccine (dated by TCRdb to the early 2020s). About the investigation overall: Because spike-specific TCR depth and breadth did not differ between the two schedules, AZD1222 recipients who got a second dose at roughly 4 weeks were pooled with those who got a second dose at roughly 12 weeks. A total of 233 trial participants underwent TCR sequencing, of whom approximately 200 had received two doses of AZD1222 and some 26 had received two doses of the MenACWY control vaccine. Trial participants were enrolled into age subgroups of 18-55, 56-69 and 70-plus years, which contained 148, 28 and 57 TCR-sequenced participants, respectively.

General study outcomes and caveats: Epitopes outside the regions mutated in the B.1.351 and B.1.1.7 variants were reportedly recognized by nearly half of the unique spike-specific TCRs. The whole spike protein was spanned by vaccine-associated CD4 TCRs, and dominant responses were seen in regions 160-218 and 743-854. After two AZD1222 doses, spike-specific TCR breadth and depth were significantly higher than at day 0 and than in MenACWY recipients. Because no day 14 peak-response samples were available, repertoires were characterized only after the peak T cell response. The 56-69-year group was small, and its depth increase did not reach significance, likely because of low power. Conclusions about previously exposed vaccinees are limited, since just a handful of AZD1222 recipients were seropositive for SARS-CoV-2 at baseline. Participants were mostly white British and included more females than males, and it was suggested by the authors that clonal diversity may have been underestimated.

The CDR3 regions of human TCRbeta chains were analyzed by immunosequencing. In the authors' own workflow: TCRs in the repertoires were matched against a reference library of SARS-CoV-2-specific TCRs that had been generated with the MIRA antigen-specificity platform. Breadth was defined as the fraction of unique TCRs that were SARS-CoV-2-associated. Depth was defined as the fraction of total T cells that were SARS-CoV-2-associated. Using the MIRA data, every spike-specific TCR was mapped to the spike region that the TCR reacted to and assigned to either a CD4 or a CD8 class. Log10-transformed breadth and depth values were compared by one-way ANOVA with Sidak's multiple comparisons tests. TCRdb mirrors the immuneACCESS table, restricted to in-frame sequences. Some clones are absent from its copies; in checked studies, under half trace to an unresolved V gene, and the reason for the others is unknown. That table is the source of V, J and clone size, and D and trimming were worked out from the DNA. This sample lists 110,000 to 150,000 clones; 80% to 90% were detected once. Together, the top ten hold about 3% of the sample.

The CDR3 runs 14 residues from the cysteine to the phenylalanine. The read is trimmed to its CDR3 DNA, 42 bases read in frame from base 1. V is reduced by 8 bases and J by 5 bases, leaving a spacing of 18 bases between them. CDR1 and CDR2, looked up from the germline V gene, are MNHEY and SVGAGI. With regard to this clone: The specificity of this receptor is unknown. Base qualities are not recorded, but no much larger clone differs from it by a single base.

The sample's time point label is to be understood as: baseline before first vaccination. Vaccinee samples were obtained from the UK trials COV001 and COV002, which included a single-blind randomized controlled phase 2/3 trial of AZD1222 (ChAdOx1 nCoV-19) in healthy adults. For TCRbeta chain sequencing, PBMC samples from trial participants were taken at day 0 and at day 28 after the second dose. This clonotype originated in an adult in good health. This specimen consisted of peripheral blood, obtained on day 0 of AZD1222 vaccination. Here the chain combines TRBV6-5 and TRBJ1-2; the D gene remains uncertain. The CDR3 loop reads CASAPRQDRYGYTF. In nucleotide form, the sequence is TGTGCCAGCGCCCCCAGACAAGATCGTTATGGCTACACCTTC.